Sequencing of this T cell receptor (beta chain) was carried out in a study of cytomegalovirus exposure and HLA in healthy donors. Findings and limits, study-wide: The authors confirmed in vitro that a few CMV-associated chains were specific for CMV antigens. In a later analysis, a missense DCLRE1C variant was linked to TCR beta V- and J-gene trimming.

On this clone itself: Antigen unknown.

It was with 60 Vbeta and 13 Jbeta primers that the PCR ran. The assay was immunoSEQ multiplex PCR, and TCRdb's table has in-frame clones only and misses some. Recorded for this sample: 150,000 or so clones. The donors comprised healthy bone marrow donors. Whereas donors were nominally healthy upon sampling, unrecorded immune exposures were probable. The sequencing input was PBMCs. The receptor was derived from a man younger than 35 in good health and CMV-seronegative.

Written as DNA, the CDR3 is TGCGCCAGCAGCCTCAGGGCCATGGAGACCCAGTACTTC. This sequence encodes CASSLRAMETQYF. The rearrangement uses TRBV5-1 and TRBJ2-5; possibly TRBD1 for D (5 bases). Germline V gene sequence: CDR1 SGHRS, CDR2 YFSETQ. The V end lost 4 bases, the J end lost 5 bases, and 12 bases lay between the germline ends. The CDR3 length is 13 residues.